This TCR beta chain was identified in a study of regulatory T cells in long-lasting Graves disease. As for the study in general: Those with persistent Graves' disease had received antithyroid drugs for over 5 years with positive TSH receptor antibodies.

Relying on iRepertoire HTBI primers and Arm-PCR of CDR3 regions, the team built TCR beta libraries. TCRdb used MiXCR to reprocess the multiplex PCR reads, holding one entry per CDR3 protein. The repertoire has around 400,000 distinct CDR3 sequences, around 20% of them found once; the top ten carry roughly 13%. Study results and caveats: Favoring TRBV28, TRBJ1-2 and TRBJ2-5 was a feature seen in persistent disease.

A few counts support this clonotype. Its target is unknown. The ends lost 4 bases at V and 6 bases at J; junction bases unmatched: 10. The CDR3 sequence is 16 residues long. Germline V gene lookup returns CDR1 SGHVS and CDR2 FQNEAQ. Time point reported: persistent/refractory GD, antithyroid drugs over 5 years with positive TRAb. From RNA extracted from PBMCs, the TCR library was made. It was by American Thyroid Association guidelines that Graves' disease was diagnosed. The sample here was peripheral blood mononuclear cells (PBMCs), taken when the disease was refractory, from a patient treated with antithyroid drugs. The clonotype comes from a female donor with Graves disease. The rearrangement joins TRBV7-8 to TRBJ2-7; 12 bases map to TRBD2. The CDR3, as DNA: TGTGCCAGCAGCTCGTTGACTAGCGGGAGTCGTGGCGAGCAGTACTTC. Translation: CASSSLTSGSRGEQYF.